This TCR beta chain was retrieved from a study of regulatory T cells in long-lasting Graves disease. Regarding the study as a whole: Persistent patients had more shared public clonotypes (fewer than 3,000) than new patients (approximately 970).

The sample's time point: newly diagnosed GD, antithyroid drugs for less than 3 months. PBMC RNA was the source of the TCR library. This clonotype has a handful of counts. Its target is unknown. One base away lies a much larger clone, so this may be a sequencing read error. This CDR3 is 14 amino acids long. Germline CDR1 and CDR2: SEHNR and FQNEAQ (reference sequence). Trimming removed 4 bases from V and 0 bases from J; junction bases left unmatched: 2. Construction of the TCR beta libraries employed iRepertoire HTBI primers in conjunction with Arm-PCR of CDR3 regions. Original analysis: Identified segments across samples numbered some 62 TRBV and approximately 13 TRBJ. One entry per CDR3 protein results from TCRdb running MiXCR on the multiplex PCR reads. The V and J calls here are based on TCRdb, not the publication. Among 400,000 to 500,000 distinct CDR3 sequences listed, roughly 15% were seen once.

The same data also went into a second study, on T cells in Graves' hyperthyroidism and ophthalmopathy. From that paper: The study used the HTBI primer set for a first-round RT-PCR of the TCR CDR3.

The clonotype was recovered from a woman between 50 and 59 years old with Graves disease. This sample comprised peripheral blood mononuclear cells (PBMCs), obtained at new diagnosis, from a patient treated with antithyroid drugs. The gene calls are TRBV7-9 and TRBJ2-7; TRBD1 matches 8 bases. In DNA form, the CDR3 reads TGTGCCAGCAGCTGGACAGGGAGCTCCTACGAGCAGTACTTC. Translated, it gives CASSWTGSSYEQYF.